The rows below give T cell receptor beta chains drawn from one sample of a study of regulatory T cells in long-lasting Graves disease. TCRdb itself ran the multiplex PCR reads through MiXCR, one entry per CDR3 protein. The sample records roughly 610,000 distinct CDR3 sequences, about 15% being singletons. These same records also appear under a second study, on T cells in Graves' hyperthyroidism and ophthalmopathy.

The specimen comprised peripheral blood mononuclear cells (PBMCs), sampled at new diagnosis, from a patient treated with antithyroid drugs. These receptor sequences come from a woman aged 30 to 39 with Graves disease. The CDR3 runs from the conserved cysteine through the conserved F or W. D genes are given only for firm matches. Size is stated for part of the rows, as once, few or many counts, or as a class when the clone is expanded.

-	many	TRBJ2-1	TRBV28	CASSLRDKASGEQFF	TGTGCCAGCAGTCTCCGGGACAAGGCCTCGGGCGAGCAGTTCTTC
TRBD2	many	TRBJ2-1	TRBV24-1	CATSRPSGPNNEQFF	TGTGCCACCAGTAGGCCTAGCGGGCCCAACAATGAGCAGTTCTTC
-	few	TRBJ1-4	TRBV5-1	CASSPVPSRIEKLFF	TGCGCCAGCAGCCCCGTCCCGTCGAGGATTGAAAAACTGTTTTTT
TRBD2	-	TRBJ2-3	TRBV29-1	CSVQAGVWTDTQYF	TGCAGCGTGCAAGCGGGAGTCTGGACAGATACGCAGTATTTT
TRBD1	-	TRBJ2-5	TRBV4-1	CASSQLPGQFGETQYF	TGCGCCAGCAGCCAACTTCCGGGACAGTTCGGAGAGACCCAGTACTTC
-	many	TRBJ1-1	TRBV12-3/TRBV12-4	CASSLLGANTEAFF	TGTGCCAGCAGTTTATTGGGGGCGAACACTGAAGCTTTCTTT
TRBD2	-	TRBJ2-1	TRBV7-3	CASSLTSSGSTNEQFF	TGTGCCAGCAGCTTAACGTCTAGCGGGAGCACTAATGAGCAGTTCTTC
-	few	TRBJ1-1	TRBV7-2	CASSWHTMNTEAFF	TGTGCCAGCAGCTGGCACACCATGAACACTGAAGCTTTCTTT
-	-	TRBJ2-3	TRBV6-1	CASSDSGVGTDTQYF	TGTGCCAGCAGTGATTCAGGGGTGGGCACAGATACGCAGTATTTT
TRBD1	few	TRBJ1-5	TRBV20-1	CSAPTGGPSQPQHF	TGCAGTGCTCCTACAGGGGGCCCGAGTCAGCCCCAGCATTTT
TRBD2	-	TRBJ2-1	TRBV7-6	CASSLGVAGGHNEQFF	TGTGCCAGCAGCTTAGGCGTAGCGGGAGGCCACAATGAGCAGTTCTTC
-	-	TRBJ1-1	TRBV9	CASSVVGGATEAFF	TGTGCCAGCAGCGTAGTCGGGGGAGCGACTGAAGCTTTCTTT
-	few	TRBJ2-3	TRBV5-1	CASSLFQETDTQYF	TGCGCCAGCAGCTTGTTTCAGGAGACAGATACGCAGTATTTT
-	few	TRBJ2-1	TRBV14	CASSQDELRNEQFF	TGTGCCAGCAGCCAAGATGAACTACGCAATGAGCAGTTCTTC
-	-	TRBJ2-7	TRBV27	CASSSRSLTSEQYF	TGTGCCAGCAGTTCCCGGAGCCTAACATCCGAGCAGTACTTC
-	-	TRBJ1-1	TRBV5-1	CASSSGSYTLYEAFF	TGCGCCAGCAGCTCGGGGTCCTATACCCTGTATGAAGCTTTCTTT
-	many	TRBJ2-3	TRBV12-3/TRBV12-4	CASSLFPRLYTDTQYF	TGTGCCAGCAGTTTATTTCCGAGGTTGTACACAGATACGCAGTATTTT
TRBD1	many	TRBJ1-2	TRBV7-9	CASRSRTGYGYTF	TGTGCCAGCAGAAGCAGGACAGGGTATGGCTACACCTTC
-	few	TRBJ2-6	TRBV24-1	CATSDFGVSGANVLTF	TGTGCCACCAGTGATTTCGGCGTCTCTGGGGCCAACGTCCTGACTTTC
-	many	TRBJ1-1	TRBV5-1	CASSPGRGDTEAFF	TGCGCCAGCAGCCCCGGACGGGGGGACACTGAAGCTTTCTTT
TRBD1	few	TRBJ1-1	TRBV3-1	CASSQWGGQGDAGTEAFF	TGTGCCAGCAGCCAGTGGGGCGGACAGGGGGATGCGGGCACTGAAGCTTTCTTT
-	-	TRBJ2-6	TRBV28	CASSLGGTAGTNVLTF	TGTGCCAGCAGTTTAGGGGGAACAGCTGGGACCAACGTCCTGACTTTC
-	many	TRBJ1-2	TRBV12-3/TRBV12-4	CASSTGGRGYTF	TGTGCCAGCAGTACCGGAGGCCGGGGCTACACCTTC
-	-	TRBJ2-7	TRBV7-8	CASSHKMRSLWAEQYF	TGTGCCAGCAGCCATAAAATGCGGAGTTTATGGGCCGAGCAGTACTTC
TRBD2	-	TRBJ2-4	TRBV11-2	CASSLGQAGGNIQYF	TGTGCCAGCAGCTTAGGTCAAGCGGGAGGGAACATTCAGTACTTC
-	few	TRBJ2-4	TRBV10-1	CASSESSGWDIQYF	TGCGCCAGCAGTGAGTCGTCAGGGTGGGACATTCAGTACTTC
-	many	TRBJ2-3	TRBV7-8	CASSLDRYTDTQYF	TGTGCCAGCAGCTTAGACCGATACACAGATACGCAGTATTTT
-	many	TRBJ2-1	TRBV2	CASSHRGGSYNEQFF	TGTGCCAGCAGTCACAGGGGGGGCTCCTACAATGAGCAGTTCTTC
-	many	TRBJ1-2	TRBV7-9	CASSSNSRRFYGYTF	TGTGCCAGCAGCTCAAACTCCCGCAGGTTCTATGGCTACACCTTC
TRBD1	many	TRBJ2-5	TRBV2	CASRKLPGTGPMETQYF	TGTGCCAGCAGAAAACTTCCCGGGACAGGGCCAATGGAGACCCAGTACTTC
-	few	TRBJ1-5	TRBV6-2/TRBV6-3	CASRKQGRGNQPQHF	TGTGCCAGCAGAAAACAGGGAAGGGGCAATCAGCCCCAGCATTTT
TRBD2	-	TRBJ2-3	TRBV11-2	CASSLEPLMVAGVLGPDTDTQYF	TGTGCCAGCAGCTTAGAGCCGTTAATGGTAGCGGGAGTCTTAGGCCCAGACACAGATACGCAGTATTTT
-	many	TRBJ1-4	TRBV7-9	CASSFGLTENEKLFF	TGTGCCAGCAGCTTCGGTTTGACAGAGAATGAAAAACTGTTTTTT
TRBD2	few	TRBJ2-1	TRBV5-1	CASSRSASGAYNEQFF	TGCGCCAGCAGCCGGAGTGCGAGCGGGGCCTACAATGAGCAGTTCTTC
TRBD1	few	TRBJ2-5	TRBV4-1	CASSHVTGGAETQYF	TGCGCCAGCAGCCATGTGACAGGGGGTGCGGAGACCCAGTACTTC
TRBD1	few	TRBJ2-4	TRBV7-8	CASSSYRGAKNIQYF	TGTGCCAGCAGCTCGTACAGGGGTGCCAAAAACATTCAGTACTTC
-	-	TRBJ1-5	TRBV28	CASKGGSKAQHF	TGTGCCAGCAAGGGGGGCTCGAAAGCCCAGCATTTT
-	many	TRBJ1-1	TRBV3-1	CASSQGPTEAFF	TGTGCCAGCAGCCAGGGTCCCACTGAAGCTTTCTTT
TRBD2	many	TRBJ2-3	TRBV6-2/TRBV6-3	CASGLAGVTDTQYF	TGTGCCAGCGGATTAGCGGGAGTCACAGATACGCAGTATTTT
-	-	TRBJ2-7	TRBV10-2	CASSDGQPYEQYF	TGCGCCAGCAGTGATGGACAGCCCTACGAGCAGTACTTC
-	once	TRBJ2-3	TRBV18	CASSPSYPITDTQYF	TGTGCCAGCTCACCCTCGTACCCTATCACAGATACGCAGTATTTT
-	many	TRBJ2-7	TRBV6-1	CASSHLQGRLNEQYF	TGTGCCAGCAGTCACCTGCAGGGGAGGCTGAACGAGCAGTACTTC
-	-	TRBJ2-2	TRBV18	CASSLRNTGELFF	TGTGCCAGCTCGCTAAGGAACACCGGGGAGCTGTTTTTT
-	many	TRBJ2-3	TRBV27	CASSQRELDTQYF	TGTGCCAGCAGTCAAAGGGAATTGGATACGCAGTATTTT
TRBD2	many	TRBJ2-1	TRBV5-1	CASSSSGMGEQFF	TGTGCCAGCAGCTCTAGCGGGATGGGTGAGCAGTTCTTC
-	-	TRBJ2-1	TRBV11-3	CASSLGGLYNEQFF	TGTGCCAGCAGCCTCGGGGGACTTTACAATGAGCAGTTCTTC
-	many	TRBJ1-2	TRBV15	CATSRRQDNYGYTF	TGTGCCACCAGCAGGAGACAGGATAACTATGGCTACACCTTC
-	many	TRBJ1-4	TRBV27	CASSLFFGQNEKLFF	TGTGCCAGCAGTTTATTCTTCGGACAGAATGAAAAACTGTTTTTT
TRBD2	-	TRBJ2-7	TRBV12-3/TRBV12-4	CASSLARLAVRGGEQYF	TGTGCCAGCAGTTTAGCGCGGCTAGCGGTACGCGGTGGCGAGCAGTACTTC
TRBD2	-	TRBJ2-7	TRBV7-9	CASSIRTSGSLILSYEQYF	TGTGCCAGCAGCATCCGGACTAGCGGGAGCCTAATACTCTCCTACGAGCAGTACTTC
-	-	TRBJ2-5	TRBV11-2	CASSSGEGQETQYF	TGTGCCAGCAGCTCGGGGGAAGGCCAAGAGACCCAGTACTTC
TRBD1	many	TRBJ1-1	TRBV10-3	CAISPGQDYTEAFF	TGTGCCATCAGCCCGGGACAGGATTACACTGAAGCTTTCTTT
TRBD1	few	TRBJ2-1	TRBV7-8	CASSRDRGIGEQFF	TGTGCCAGCAGTCGGGACAGGGGGATAGGTGAGCAGTTCTTC
-	few	TRBJ2-1	TRBV28	CASKPPGQLPRGQFF	TGTGCCAGCAAGCCCCCCGGACAACTTCCCCGGGGGCAGTTCTTC
-	many	TRBJ1-2	TRBV10-3	CAISDTDGYTF	TGTGCCATCAGTGATACTGATGGCTACACCTTC